This entry features one T cell receptor beta chain sequence. The antigen is unknown. The missing conserved phenylalanine or tryptophan at the end of this CDR3 makes a read error likely. The limits of the CDR3 on the DNA are not certain, so only TCRdb's listed CDR3 is given. These data are taken from a study of cytomegalovirus exposure and HLA in healthy donors. The PCR employed 60 Vbeta primers together with 13 Jbeta primers. Data came from immunoSEQ multiplex PCR; TCRdb stores just in-frame clones and leaves some out. The sample shows 160,000 or so clones, approximately 80% of them seen only once. Study-level points and caveats: Exclusion as indistinguishable affected some V segments, including TRBV6-2 and TRBV6-3.

The CDR3 has 13 residues if both end residues are counted. Germline assignment: CDR1 MDHEN and CDR2 SYDVKM. The sample consisted of PBMCs. This clonotype was sampled from a man aged 25 to 40 in good health and CMV-seropositive. The chain couples TRBV28 to TRBJ1-2. CDR3 sequence: CASSLTRGEGPLI.